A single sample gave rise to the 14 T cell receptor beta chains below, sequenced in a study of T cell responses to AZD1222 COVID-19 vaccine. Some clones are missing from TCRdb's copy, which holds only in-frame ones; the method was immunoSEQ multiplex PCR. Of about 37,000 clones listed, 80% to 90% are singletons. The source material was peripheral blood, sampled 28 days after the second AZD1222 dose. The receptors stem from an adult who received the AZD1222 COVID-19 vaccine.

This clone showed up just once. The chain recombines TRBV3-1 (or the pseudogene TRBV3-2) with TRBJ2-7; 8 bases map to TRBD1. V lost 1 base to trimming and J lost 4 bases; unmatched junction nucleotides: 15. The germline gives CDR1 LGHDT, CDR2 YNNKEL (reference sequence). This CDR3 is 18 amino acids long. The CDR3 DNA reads TGTGCCAGCAGCCAAGCAGTATGGAGGACAGGGACCTTTTACGAGCAGTACTTC. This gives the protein CASSQAVWRTGTFYEQYF.

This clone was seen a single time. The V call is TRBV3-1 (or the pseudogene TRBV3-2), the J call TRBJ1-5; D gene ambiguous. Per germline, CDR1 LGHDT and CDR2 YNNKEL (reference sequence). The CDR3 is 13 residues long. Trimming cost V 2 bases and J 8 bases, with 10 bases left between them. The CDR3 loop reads CASSQNRGEPQHF. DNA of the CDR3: TGTGCCAGCAGCCAAAATCGCGGGGAGCCCCAGCATTTT.

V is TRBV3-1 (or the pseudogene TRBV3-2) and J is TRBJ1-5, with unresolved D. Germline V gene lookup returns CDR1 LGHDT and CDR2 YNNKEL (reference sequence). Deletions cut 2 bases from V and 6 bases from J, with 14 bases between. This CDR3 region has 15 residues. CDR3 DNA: TGTGCCAGCAGCCAACACCACGGGGTGTCTCAGCCCCAGCATTTT. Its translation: CASSQHHGVSQPQHF.

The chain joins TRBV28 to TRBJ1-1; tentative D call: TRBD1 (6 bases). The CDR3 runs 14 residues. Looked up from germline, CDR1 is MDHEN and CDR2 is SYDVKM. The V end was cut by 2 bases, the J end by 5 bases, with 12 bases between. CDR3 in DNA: TGTGCCAGCAGTTTAATCAGGGACAAGACTGAAGCTTTCTTT. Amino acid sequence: CASSLIRDKTEAFF.

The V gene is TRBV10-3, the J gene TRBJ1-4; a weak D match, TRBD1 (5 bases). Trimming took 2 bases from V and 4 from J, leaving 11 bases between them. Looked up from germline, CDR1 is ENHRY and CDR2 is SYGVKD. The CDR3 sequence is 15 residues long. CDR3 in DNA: TGTGCCATCAGTGAGGAGCAGGGAATTAATGAAAAACTGTTTTTT. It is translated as CAISEEQGINEKLFF.

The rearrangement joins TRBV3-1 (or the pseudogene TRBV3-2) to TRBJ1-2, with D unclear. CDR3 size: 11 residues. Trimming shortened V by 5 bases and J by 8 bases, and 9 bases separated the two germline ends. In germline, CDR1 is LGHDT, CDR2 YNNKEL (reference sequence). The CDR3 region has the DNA TGTGCCAGCAGCGTATACGGCGGCTACACCTTC. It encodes CASSVYGGYTF.

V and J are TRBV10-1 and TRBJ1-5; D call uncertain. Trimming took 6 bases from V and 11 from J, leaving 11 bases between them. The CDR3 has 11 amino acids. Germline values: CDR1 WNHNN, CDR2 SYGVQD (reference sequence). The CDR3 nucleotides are TGCGCCAGCAGCGGAACCGCGGCCCAGCATTTT. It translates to CASSGTAAQHF.

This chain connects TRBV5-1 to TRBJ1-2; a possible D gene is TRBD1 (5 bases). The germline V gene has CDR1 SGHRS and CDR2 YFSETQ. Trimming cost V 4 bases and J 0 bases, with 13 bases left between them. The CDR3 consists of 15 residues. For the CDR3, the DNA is TGCGCCAGCAGCCCTTGGGACGGAGCTAACTATGGCTACACCTTC. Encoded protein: CASSPWDGANYGYTF.

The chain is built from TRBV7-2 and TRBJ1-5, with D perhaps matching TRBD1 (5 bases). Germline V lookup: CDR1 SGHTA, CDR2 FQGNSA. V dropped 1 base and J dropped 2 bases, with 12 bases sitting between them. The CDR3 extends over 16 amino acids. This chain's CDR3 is CASSLDGRGGNQPQHF. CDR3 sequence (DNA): TGTGCCAGCAGCTTAGACGGGCGGGGGGGCAATCAGCCCCAGCATTTT.

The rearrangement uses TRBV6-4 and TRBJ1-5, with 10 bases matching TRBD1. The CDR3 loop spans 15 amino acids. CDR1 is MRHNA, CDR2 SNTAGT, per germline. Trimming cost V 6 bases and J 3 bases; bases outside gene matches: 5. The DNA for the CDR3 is TGTGCCAGCAGGACGGGACAGGGGTACAATCAGCCCCAGCATTTT. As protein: CASRTGQGYNQPQHF.

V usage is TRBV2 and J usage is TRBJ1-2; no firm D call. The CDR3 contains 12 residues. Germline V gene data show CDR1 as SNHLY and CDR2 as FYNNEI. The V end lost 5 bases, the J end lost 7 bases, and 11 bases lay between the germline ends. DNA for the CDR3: TGTGCCAGCAGTCGGGAGTTCGGTGGCTACACCTTC. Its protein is CASSREFGGYTF.

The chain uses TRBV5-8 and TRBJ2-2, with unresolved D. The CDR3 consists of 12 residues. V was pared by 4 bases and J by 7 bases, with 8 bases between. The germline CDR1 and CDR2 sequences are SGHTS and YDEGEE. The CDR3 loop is CASSPGIGELFF. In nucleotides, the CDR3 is TGTGCCAGCAGCCCCGGAATCGGGGAGCTGTTTTTT.

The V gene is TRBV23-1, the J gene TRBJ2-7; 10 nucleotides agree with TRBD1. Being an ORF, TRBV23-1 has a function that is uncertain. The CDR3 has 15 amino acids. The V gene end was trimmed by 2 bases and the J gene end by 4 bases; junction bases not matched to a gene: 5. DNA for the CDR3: TGCGCCAGCAGTCAAAAGGGACAGGGGTTGTACGAGCAGTACTTC. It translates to CASSQKGQGLYEQYF.

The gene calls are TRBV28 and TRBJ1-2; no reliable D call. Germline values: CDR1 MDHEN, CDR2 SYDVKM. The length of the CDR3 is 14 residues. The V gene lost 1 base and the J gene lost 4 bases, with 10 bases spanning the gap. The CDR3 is CASSLYPRSYGYTF. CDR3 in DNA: TGTGCCAGCAGTTTATATCCGCGGTCCTATGGCTACACCTTC.